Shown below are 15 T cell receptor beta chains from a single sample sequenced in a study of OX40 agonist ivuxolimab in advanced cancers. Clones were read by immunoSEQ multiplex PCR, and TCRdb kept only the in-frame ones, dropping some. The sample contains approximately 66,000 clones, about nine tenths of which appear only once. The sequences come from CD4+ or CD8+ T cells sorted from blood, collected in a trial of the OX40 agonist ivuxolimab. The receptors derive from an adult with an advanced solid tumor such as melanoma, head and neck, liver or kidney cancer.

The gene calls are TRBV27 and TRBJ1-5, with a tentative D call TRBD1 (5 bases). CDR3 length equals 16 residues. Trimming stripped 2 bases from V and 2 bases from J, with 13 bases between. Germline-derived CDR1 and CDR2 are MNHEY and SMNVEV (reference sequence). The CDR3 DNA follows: TGTGCCAGCAGTTTAAGTGCAGGGAGTGGCAATCAGCCCCAGCATTTT. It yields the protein CASSLSAGSGNQPQHF.

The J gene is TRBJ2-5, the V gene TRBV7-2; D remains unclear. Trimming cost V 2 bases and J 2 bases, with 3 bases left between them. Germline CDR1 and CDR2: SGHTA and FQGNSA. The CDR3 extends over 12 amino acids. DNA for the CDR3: TGTGCCAGCAGCTTACTTCAAGAGACCCAGTACTTC. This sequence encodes CASSLLQETQYF.

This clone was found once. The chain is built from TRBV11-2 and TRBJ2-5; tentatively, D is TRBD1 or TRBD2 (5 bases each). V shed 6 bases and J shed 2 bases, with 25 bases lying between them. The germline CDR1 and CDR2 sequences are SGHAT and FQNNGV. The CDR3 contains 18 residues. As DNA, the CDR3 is TGTGCCAGCAGGCAAATAAGGGGACCGCGCCGTACACAAGAGACCCAGTACTTC. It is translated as CASRQIRGPRRTQETQYF.

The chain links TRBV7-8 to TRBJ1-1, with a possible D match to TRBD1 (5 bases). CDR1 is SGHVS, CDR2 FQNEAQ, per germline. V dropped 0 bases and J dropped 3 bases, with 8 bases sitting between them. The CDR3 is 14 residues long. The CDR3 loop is CASSLAGPHTEAFF. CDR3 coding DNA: TGTGCCAGCAGCTTAGCGGGACCGCACACTGAAGCTTTCTTT. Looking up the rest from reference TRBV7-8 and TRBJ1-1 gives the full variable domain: GAGVSQSPRYKVAKRGQDVALRCDPISGHVSLFWYQQALGQGPEFLTYFQNEAQLDKSGLPSDRFFAERPEGSVSTLKIQRTQQEDSAVYLCASSLAGPHTEAFFGQGTRLTVV.

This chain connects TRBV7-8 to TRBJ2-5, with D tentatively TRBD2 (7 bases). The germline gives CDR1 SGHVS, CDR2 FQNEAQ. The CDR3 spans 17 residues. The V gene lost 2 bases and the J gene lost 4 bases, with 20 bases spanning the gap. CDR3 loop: CASSLLGGGGLGETQYF. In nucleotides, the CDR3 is TGTGCCAGCAGCTTACTAGGGGGAGGGGGGCTCGGAGAGACCCAGTACTTC.

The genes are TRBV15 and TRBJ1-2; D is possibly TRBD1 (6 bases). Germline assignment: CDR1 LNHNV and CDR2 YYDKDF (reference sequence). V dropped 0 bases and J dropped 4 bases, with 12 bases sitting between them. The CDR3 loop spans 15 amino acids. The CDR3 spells CATSRDRGTFYGYTF. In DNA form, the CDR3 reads TGTGCCACCAGCAGAGACAGGGGAACTTTCTATGGCTACACCTTC.

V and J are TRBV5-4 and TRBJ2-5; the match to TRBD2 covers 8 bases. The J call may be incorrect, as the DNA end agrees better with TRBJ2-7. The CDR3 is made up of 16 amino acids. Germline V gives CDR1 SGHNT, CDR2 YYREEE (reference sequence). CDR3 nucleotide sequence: TGTGCCAGCAGCTTGGGCCTAGCGGGTTCGGGCTACGAGCAGTACTTC. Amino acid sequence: CASSLGLAGSGYEQYF.

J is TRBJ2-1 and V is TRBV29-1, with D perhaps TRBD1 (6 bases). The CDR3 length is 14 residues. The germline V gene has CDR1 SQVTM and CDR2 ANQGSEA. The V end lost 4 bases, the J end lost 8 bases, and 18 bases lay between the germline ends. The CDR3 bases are TGCAGCGTTGTACGGATCCAGGGGTGGGATGAGCAGTTCTTC. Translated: CSVVRIQGWDEQFF.

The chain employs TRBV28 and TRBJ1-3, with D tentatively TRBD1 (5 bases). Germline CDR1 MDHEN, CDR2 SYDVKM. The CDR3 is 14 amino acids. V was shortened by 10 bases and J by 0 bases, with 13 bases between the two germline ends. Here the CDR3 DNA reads TGTGCCACTCTCGGGGGAGGCTCTGGAAACACCATATATTTT. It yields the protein CATLGGGSGNTIYF. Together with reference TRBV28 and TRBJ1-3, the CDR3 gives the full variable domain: DVKVTQSSRYLVKRTGEKVFLECVQDMDHENMFWYRQDPGLGLRLIYFSYDVKMKEKGDIPEGYSVSREKKERFSLILESASTNQTSMYLCATLGGGSGNTIYFGEGSWLTVV.

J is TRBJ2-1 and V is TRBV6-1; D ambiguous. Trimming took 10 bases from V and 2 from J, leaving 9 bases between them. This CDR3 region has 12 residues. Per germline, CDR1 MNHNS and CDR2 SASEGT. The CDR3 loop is CATKTAYNEQFF. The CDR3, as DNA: TGTGCCACCAAAACAGCCTACAATGAGCAGTTCTTC.

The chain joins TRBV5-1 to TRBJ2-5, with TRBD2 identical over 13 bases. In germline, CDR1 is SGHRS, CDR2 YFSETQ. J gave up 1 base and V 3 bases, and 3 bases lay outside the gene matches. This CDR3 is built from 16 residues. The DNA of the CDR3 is TGCGCCAGCAGCTGGGGACTAGCGGGATTCCAAGAGACCCAGTACTTC. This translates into CASSWGLAGFQETQYF.

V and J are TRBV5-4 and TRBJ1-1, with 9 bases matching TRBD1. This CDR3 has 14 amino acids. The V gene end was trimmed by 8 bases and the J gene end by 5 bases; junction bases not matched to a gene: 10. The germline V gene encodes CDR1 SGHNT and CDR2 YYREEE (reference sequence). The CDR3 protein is CASLDRGDVTEAFF. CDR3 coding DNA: TGTGCCAGTCTGGACAGGGGAGATGTTACTGAAGCTTTCTTT.

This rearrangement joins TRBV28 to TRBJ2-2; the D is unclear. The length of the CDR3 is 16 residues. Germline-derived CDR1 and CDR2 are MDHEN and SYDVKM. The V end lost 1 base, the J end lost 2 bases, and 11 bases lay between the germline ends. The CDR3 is CASSLFGRLNTGELFF. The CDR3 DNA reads TGTGCCAGCAGTTTATTTGGACGGTTAAACACCGGGGAGCTGTTTTTT.

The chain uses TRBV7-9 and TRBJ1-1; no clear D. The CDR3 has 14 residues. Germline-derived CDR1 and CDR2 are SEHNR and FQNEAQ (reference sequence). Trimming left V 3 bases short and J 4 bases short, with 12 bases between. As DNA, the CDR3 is TGTGCCAGCAGCTTCGTAGCATGGGGCACTGAAGCTTTCTTT. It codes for CASSFVAWGTEAFF.

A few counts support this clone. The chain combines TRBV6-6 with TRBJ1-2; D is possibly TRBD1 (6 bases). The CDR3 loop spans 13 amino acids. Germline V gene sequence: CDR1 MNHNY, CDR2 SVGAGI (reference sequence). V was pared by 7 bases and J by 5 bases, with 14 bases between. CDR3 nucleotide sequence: TGTGCCAGCACCTCTAGAGGGGGGTATGGCTACACCTTC. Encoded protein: CASTSRGGYGYTF.